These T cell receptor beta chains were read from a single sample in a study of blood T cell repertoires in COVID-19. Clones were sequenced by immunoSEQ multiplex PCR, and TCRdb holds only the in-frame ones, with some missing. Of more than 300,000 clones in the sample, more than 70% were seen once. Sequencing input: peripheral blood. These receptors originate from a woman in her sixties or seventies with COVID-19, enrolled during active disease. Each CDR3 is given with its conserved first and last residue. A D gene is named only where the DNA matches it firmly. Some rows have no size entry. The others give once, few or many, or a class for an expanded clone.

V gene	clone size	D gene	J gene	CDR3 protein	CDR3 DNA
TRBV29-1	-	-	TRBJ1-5	CSVGGGEGQPQHF	TGCAGCGTTGGGGGGGGAGAAGGTCAGCCCCAGCATTTT
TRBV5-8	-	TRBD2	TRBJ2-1	CASSYGTSGGNEQFF	TGTGCCAGCAGCTACGGGACTAGCGGGGGAAATGAGCAGTTCTTC
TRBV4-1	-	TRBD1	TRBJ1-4	CASSQRTGGGTTNEKLFF	TGCGCCAGCAGCCAAAGGACAGGGGGAGGCACAACTAATGAAAAACTGTTTTTT
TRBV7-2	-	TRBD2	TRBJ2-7	CASSLPGRGGYEQYF	TGTGCCAGCAGCTTGCCGGGTCGGGGGGGATACGAGCAGTACTTC
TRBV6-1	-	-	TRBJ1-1	CASSEPTGAVGEAFF	TGTGCCAGCAGTGAACCGACAGGAGCCGTTGGTGAAGCTTTCTTT
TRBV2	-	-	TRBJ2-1	CASSDRSFFNEQFF	TGTGCCAGCAGTGATAGGAGTTTTTTCAATGAGCAGTTCTTC
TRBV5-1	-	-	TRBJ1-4	CASSLGGLGEKLFF	TGCGCCAGCAGCTTGGGAGGGCTGGGCGAAAAACTGTTTTTT
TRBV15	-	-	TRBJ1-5	CATSRDLGAGQPQHF	TGTGCCACCAGCAGAGATCTGGGGGCAGGTCAGCCCCAGCATTTT
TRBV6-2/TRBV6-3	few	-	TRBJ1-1	CASSYNAVEAFF	TGTGCCAGCAGTTATAACGCAGTCGAAGCTTTCTTT
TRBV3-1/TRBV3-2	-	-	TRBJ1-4	CASSHRQAGEKLFF	TGTGCCAGCAGCCATAGGCAGGCGGGTGAAAAACTGTTTTTT
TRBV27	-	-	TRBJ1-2	CASSLSLGGIFYGYTF	TGTGCCAGCAGTTTATCTCTCGGAGGGATCTTCTATGGCTACACCTTC
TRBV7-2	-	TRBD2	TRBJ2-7	CASSLEGLAGAEEQYF	TGTGCCAGCAGCTTAGAGGGGCTAGCGGGGGCGGAGGAGCAGTACTTC
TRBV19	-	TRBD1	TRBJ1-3	CASSRNDRGNTIYF	TGTGCCAGTAGTCGAAACGACAGGGGGAACACCATATATTTT
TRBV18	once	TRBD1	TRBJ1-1	CASSPPGQANTEAFF	TGTGCCAGCTCACCACCGGGACAGGCGAACACTGAAGCTTTCTTT
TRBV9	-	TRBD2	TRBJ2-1	CASEPGLATDNEQFF	TGTGCCAGTGAACCGGGACTAGCAACCGATAATGAGCAGTTCTTC
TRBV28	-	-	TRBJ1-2	CASSFISYGYTF	TGTGCCAGCAGCTTTATCTCCTATGGCTACACCTTC
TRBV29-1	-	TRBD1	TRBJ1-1	CSAYLTGVGTEAFF	TGCAGCGCCTACCTGACAGGGGTGGGGACTGAAGCTTTCTTT
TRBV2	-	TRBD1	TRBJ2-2	CASKRPGTASTGELFF	TGTGCCAGCAAGCGCCCCGGGACAGCGAGCACCGGGGAGCTGTTTTTT
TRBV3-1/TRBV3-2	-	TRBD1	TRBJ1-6	CASSLHPEGAQNSPLHF	TGTGCCAGCAGCCTCCATCCGGAGGGGGCTCAGAATTCACCCCTCCACTTT
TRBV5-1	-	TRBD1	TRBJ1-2	CASAPGGAQYGYTF	TGCGCCAGCGCCCCAGGGGGCGCACAGTATGGCTACACCTTC
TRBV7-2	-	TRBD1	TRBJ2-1	CASSSTGVGEQFF	TGTGCCAGCAGCTCCACAGGGGTGGGTGAGCAGTTCTTC
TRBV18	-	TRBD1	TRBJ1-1	CASSLWDRGTGTEAFF	TGTGCCAGCTCTTTGTGGGACAGGGGGACTGGCACTGAAGCTTTCTTT
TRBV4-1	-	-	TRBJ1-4	CASRRPAGTNEKLFF	TGCGCCAGCAGACGCCCCGCGGGGACTAATGAAAAACTGTTTTTT
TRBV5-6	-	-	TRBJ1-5	CASSLGGWANQPQHF	TGTGCCAGCAGCTTGGGTGGGTGGGCCAATCAGCCCCAGCATTTT
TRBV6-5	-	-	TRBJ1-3	CATSRGGGNTIYF	TGTGCCACTTCGCGGGGGGGTGGAAACACCATATATTTT
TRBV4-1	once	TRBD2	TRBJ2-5	CASSQAGLAGGETQYF	TGCGCCAGCAGCCAAGCGGGACTAGCGGGAGGAGAGACCCAGTACTTC
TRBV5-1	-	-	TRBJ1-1	CASSLDPGLNTEAFF	TGCGCCAGCAGCTTGGACCCCGGTTTGAACACTGAAGCTTTCTTT
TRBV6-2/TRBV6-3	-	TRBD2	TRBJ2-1	CASGRDYYNEQFF	TGTGCCAGCGGCCGGGACTATTACAATGAGCAGTTCTTC
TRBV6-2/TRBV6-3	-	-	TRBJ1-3	CASSLPGGSFSGNTIYF	TGTGCCAGCAGTTTACCCGGCGGTTCTTTCTCTGGAAACACCATATATTTT
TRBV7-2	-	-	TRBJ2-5	CASTPFAGEKETQYF	TGTGCCAGCACCCCATTCGCAGGGGAAAAAGAGACCCAGTACTTC
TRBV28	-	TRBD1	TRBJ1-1	CASSYTGTALNTEAFF	TGTGCCAGCAGTTACACCGGGACAGCCTTGAACACTGAAGCTTTCTTT
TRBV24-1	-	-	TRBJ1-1	CATSGGAGYTEAFF	TGTGCCACCAGCGGGGGGGCGGGATACACTGAAGCTTTCTTT
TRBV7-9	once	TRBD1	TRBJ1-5	CASSGTGNQPQHF	TGTGCCAGCAGCGGGACAGGGAATCAGCCCCAGCATTTT
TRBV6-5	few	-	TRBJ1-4	CASSPGWATNEKLFF	TGTGCCAGCAGTCCGGGGTGGGCAACTAATGAAAAACTGTTTTTT
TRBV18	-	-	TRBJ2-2	CASSGWANTGELFF	TGTGCCAGCTCCGGGTGGGCGAACACCGGGGAGCTGTTTTTT
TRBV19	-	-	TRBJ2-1	CASITNYNEQFF	TGTGCCAGTATCACAAACTACAATGAGCAGTTCTTC
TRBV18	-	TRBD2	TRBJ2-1	CASSPSGVGEQFF	TGTGCCAGCTCACCTAGCGGGGTGGGTGAGCAGTTCTTC
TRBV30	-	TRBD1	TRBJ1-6	CACSSGTGESPLHF	TGTGCCTGTTCCTCCGGGACAGGGGAATCACCCCTCCACTTT
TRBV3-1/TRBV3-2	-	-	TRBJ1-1	CASSQGGQRFTEAFF	TGTGCCAGCAGCCAAGGTGGACAGCGCTTCACTGAAGCTTTCTTT
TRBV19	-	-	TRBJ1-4	CARGGPGNEKLFF	TGTGCCAGGGGGGGGCCGGGTAACGAAAAACTGTTTTTT
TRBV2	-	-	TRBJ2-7	CASRNEMTSYEQYF	TGTGCCAGCAGGAACGAAATGACATCCTACGAGCAGTACTTC
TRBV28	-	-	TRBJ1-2	CASRPGFGYTF	TGTGCCAGCAGACCAGGGTTTGGCTACACCTTC
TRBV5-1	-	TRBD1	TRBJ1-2	CASGLGQGVNYGYTF	TGCGCCAGCGGATTGGGACAGGGAGTTAACTATGGCTACACCTTC
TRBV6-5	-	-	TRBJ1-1	CASSYFGLGQTEAFF	TGTGCCAGCAGTTACTTTGGTCTGGGCCAGACTGAAGCTTTCTTT
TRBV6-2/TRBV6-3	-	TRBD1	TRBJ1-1	CASSWRRQGTVNTEAFF	TGTGCCAGCAGTTGGCGTCGACAGGGGACGGTGAACACTGAAGCTTTCTTT
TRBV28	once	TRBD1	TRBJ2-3	CASRRDRARTDTQYF	TGTGCCAGCAGACGCGACAGGGCTAGGACAGATACGCAGTATTTT
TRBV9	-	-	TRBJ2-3	CASSPDGSFGTDTQYF	TGTGCCAGCAGCCCAGACGGGAGCTTCGGCACAGATACGCAGTATTTT
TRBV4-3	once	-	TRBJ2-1	CASSQDNNKYNEQFF	TGCGCCAGCAGCCAAGATAATAACAAATACAATGAGCAGTTCTTC
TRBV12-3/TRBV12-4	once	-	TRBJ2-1	CASLRTDNEQFF	TGTGCCAGCCTTCGGACAGACAATGAGCAGTTCTTC
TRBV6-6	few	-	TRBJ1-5	CASSPLVRGSNQPQHF	TGTGCCAGCAGCCCCCTCGTTCGGGGAAGCAATCAGCCCCAGCATTTT
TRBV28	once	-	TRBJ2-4	CASNTGHPFHF	TGTGCCAGCAATACGGGACACCCCTTTCACTTC
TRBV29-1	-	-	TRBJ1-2	CSARGLYGYTF	TGCAGCGCCCGAGGCCTCTATGGCTACACCTTC
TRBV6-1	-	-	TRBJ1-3	CASSVSVTAAGNTIYF	TGTGCCAGCAGTGTCAGCGTGACGGCGGCGGGAAACACCATATATTTT
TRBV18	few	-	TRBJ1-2	CASSPGRGANYGYTF	TGTGCCAGCTCACCGGGGAGGGGGGCTAACTATGGCTACACCTTC